This T cell receptor beta chain was captured in a study of immune evolution from preneoplasia to lung adenocarcinoma. Whole-study results and caveats: Later-stage lesions seemingly showed higher T cell density and diversity than normal lung.

This CDR3 contains 17 residues. V lost 4 bases, J lost 7 bases, and 7 bases stayed unmatched. Germline values: CDR1 SGHNT, CDR2 YYREEE (reference sequence). Between the mid-2010s and the late 2010s, patients underwent resection in Japan or China. Histologic diagnosis was independently verified by two lung pathologists. Repertoires were generated with immunoSEQ multiplex PCR, while TCRdb's copy carries only in-frame clones and drops some. The sample carries roughly 2,700 clones, 65% to 90% recorded once. About this clone itself: Its antigen is not known.

Sequencing input: FFPE adjacent normal lung tissue. The rearrangement uses TRBV5-4 and TRBJ2-2; 16 positions match TRBD2. This sequence originates from a person aged 55-79 years with lung adenocarcinoma. CDR3 amino acids: CASSQGLAGGEGGELFF. CDR3 DNA sequence: TGTGCCAGCAGCCAGGGACTAGCGGGGGGGGAAGGCGGGGAGCTGTTTTTT.